This T cell receptor beta chain was retrieved from a study of blood T cell repertoires in COVID-19. V dropped 0 bases and J dropped 6 bases, with 17 bases sitting between them. CDR3 length: 16 amino acids. Germline V gene sequence: CDR1 MNHEY, CDR2 SVGEGT. Profiling relied on immunoSEQ multiplex PCR, and the TCRdb table lists in-frame clones only, not all of them. The sample carries about 250,000 clones, approximately 89% recorded once. This TCR derives from a woman in her 30s with COVID-19, enrolled during active disease. The chain couples TRBV6-2 or TRBV6-3 to TRBJ1-1, with a tentative D call TRBD1 (6 bases). The sample comprised peripheral blood. The CDR3 DNA sequence: TGTGCCAGCAGTTACTCGATGGTGGGCAGGGGCGCTGAAGCTTTCTTT. Amino acid sequence: CASSYSMVGRGAEAFF.